These 14 T cell receptor beta chains share one sample of origin, sequenced in a study of cytomegalovirus exposure and HLA in healthy donors. Primers: 60 Vbeta forward and 13 Jbeta reverse. Profiling relied on immunoSEQ multiplex PCR, and the TCRdb table lists in-frame clones only, not all of them. The table includes about 120,000 clones, roughly 82% detected once. The sample consisted of PBMCs. These receptors all stem from a woman aged 40 to 50 in good health and CMV-seropositive.

This clone occurred a few times. The rearrangement uses TRBV14 and TRBJ2-3; TRBD1 matches 7 bases. The CDR3 is made up of 15 amino acids. Losses at the gene ends were 4 bases for V and 5 bases for J; bases not matched to a gene: 9. Germline CDR1 SGHDN, CDR2 FVKESK. CDR3 residues: CASSPGKQGIDTQYF. The CDR3 nucleotides read TGTGCCAGCAGCCCCGGGAAACAGGGGATAGATACGCAGTATTTT.

DNA for the CDR3: TGTGCCAGCAGCCAAAGCGCCTACGAGCAGTACTTC. Translating gives CASSQSAYEQYF. The chain has TRBV14 and TRBJ2-7; D gene unclear. Germline lookup yields CDR1 SGHDN and CDR2 FVKESK. The CDR3 extends over 12 amino acids. V lost 2 bases to trimming and J lost 2 bases, with 4 bases between them. The entire variable domain, with the rest obtained from reference TRBV14 and TRBJ2-7, is as follows: EAGVTQFPSHSVIEKGQTVTLRCDPISGHDNLYWYRRVMGKEIKFLLHFVKESKQDESGMPNNRFLAERTGGTYSTLKVQPAELEDSGVYFCASSQSAYEQYFGPGTRLTVT.

V usage is TRBV5-6 and J usage is TRBJ2-2, with 8 bases fitting TRBD2. The germline V gene has CDR1 SGHDT and CDR2 YYEEEE. V was pared by 4 bases and J by 4 bases, with 6 bases of the junction left unmatched. The length of the CDR3 is 15 residues. CDR3 loop: CASSQSGSLTGELFF. The CDR3 DNA reads as TGTGCCAGCAGCCAGAGCGGGAGCCTCACCGGGGAGCTGTTTTTT.

V gene TRBV6-4 combines with J gene TRBJ2-3; 9 bases map to TRBD2. CDR3 length equals 16 residues. Losses at the gene ends were 0 bases for V and 6 bases for J; bases not matched to a gene: 7. CDR1 MRHNA and CDR2 SNTAGT come from the germline V gene. The CDR3 protein is CASSDSISGSLDTQYF. The CDR3 nucleotides read TGTGCCAGCAGTGACTCGATTAGCGGGAGCCTGGATACGCAGTATTTT.

The rearrangement joins TRBV9 to TRBJ1-1, with a possible D match to TRBD1 (6 bases). CDR3 size: 15 residues. Germline CDR1 and CDR2: SGDLS and YYNGEE. V gave up 0 bases and J gave up 3 bases, with 12 bases separating them. The CDR3 spells CASSVAGTSDTEAFF. DNA for the CDR3: TGTGCCAGCAGCGTAGCCGGGACATCGGACACTGAAGCTTTCTTT. The whole variable domain, filled in from reference TRBV9 and TRBJ1-1, reads DSGVTQTPKHLITATGQRVTLRCSPRSGDLSVYWYQQSLDQGLQFLIQYYNGEERAKGNILERFSAQQFPDLHSELNLSSLELGDSALYFCASSVAGTSDTEAFFGQGTRLTVV.

This clone occurred a few times. The chain combines TRBV19 with TRBJ2-7, with D tentatively TRBD1 (5 bases). Trimming removed 6 bases at V and 2 bases at J, with 11 bases between. Germline lookup yields CDR1 LNHDA and CDR2 SQIVND (reference sequence). The CDR3 consists of 13 residues. CDR3 coding DNA: TGTGCCAGTAGCCCTACAGGAGCCTACGAGCAGTACTTC. Its translation is CASSPTGAYEQYF. Together with reference TRBV19 and TRBJ2-7, the CDR3 gives the full variable domain: DGGITQSPKYLFRKEGQNVTLSCEQNLNHDAMYWYRQDPGQGLRLIYYSQIVNDFQKGDIAEGYSVSREKKESFPLTVTSAQKNPTAFYLCASSPTGAYEQYFGPGTRLTVT.

The chain has TRBV4-2 and TRBJ1-1; possibly TRBD1 for D (5 bases). The CDR3 has 17 residues. Germline values: CDR1 LGHNA, CDR2 YNFKEQ. V was trimmed by 0 bases and J by 4 bases, leaving 18 bases between them. The CDR3 DNA follows: TGTGCCAGCAGCCAAGAAGTTTCCCCAGGGCAGGGCACTGAAGCTTTCTTT. Protein product: CASSQEVSPGQGTEAFF.

The chain links TRBV4-1 to TRBJ2-7; 9 bases map to TRBD1. The CDR3 sequence is 15 residues long. CDR1 and CDR2 (germline): MGHRA, YSYEKL. Trimming cost V 5 bases and J 3 bases; bases outside gene matches: 8. DNA of the CDR3: TGCGCCAGCAGCTACGACCCGGGACAGGGCTACGAGCAGTACTTC. This gives the protein CASSYDPGQGYEQYF.

As to this clone: An end of the junction does not agree with germline; a read error may underlie this. The chain carries TRBV29-1 and TRBJ2-6; possibly TRBD1 for D (5 bases). The CDR3 sequence is 13 residues long. CDR1 and CDR2 from the germline V gene are SQVTM and ANQGSEA. For the CDR3, the DNA is TGCAGCGTTGCAGGTCCTGGGGCCAGCGTCCTGACTTTC. This gives the protein CSVAGPGASVLTF.

The rearrangement uses TRBV7-9 and TRBJ2-7; D might be TRBD2 (5 bases). This CDR3 comprises 13 residues. The ends were cut back, 4 bases at V and 4 bases at J, with 11 bases in the middle. The germline CDR1 and CDR2 sequences are SEHNR and FQNEAQ (reference sequence). The CDR3 protein is CASSSWTGYEQYF. The CDR3 region has the DNA TGTGCCAGCAGCTCCTGGACTGGGTACGAGCAGTACTTC.

This clone occurred a few times. The genes are TRBV29-1 and TRBJ2-1; D gene ambiguous. With 2 bases removed from V and 0 bases from J, the gap between germline ends came to 5 bases. Germline V gene data show CDR1 as SQVTM and CDR2 as ANQGSEA. CDR3 length: 13 residues. The CDR3 bases are TGCAGCGTTGAACAGGTCTCCTACAATGAGCAGTTCTTC. This translates into CSVEQVSYNEQFF.

This clone has a single count. The chain combines TRBV30 with TRBJ1-1; D unclear. The CDR3 is 13 amino acids. The V end lost 4 bases, the J end lost 0 bases, and 9 bases lay between the germline ends. The germline V gene encodes CDR1 GTSNPN and CDR2 SVGIG (reference sequence). CDR3 sequence reads: CAWNFGVNTEAFF. The CDR3 nucleotides are TGTGCCTGGAATTTCGGGGTGAACACTGAAGCTTTCTTT.

A single count supports this clone. The V call is TRBV4-1, the J call TRBJ1-1, with TRBD1 identical over 12 bases. V was clipped by 2 bases and J by 6 bases; unmatched bases: 4. The V gene's germline CDR1 is MGHRA and CDR2 YSYEKL. The CDR3 loop spans 15 amino acids. As DNA, the CDR3 is TGCGCCAGCAGCCAACCGGGACAGGGGGCCGCTGAAGCTTTCTTT. Its protein product is CASSQPGQGAAEAFF.

This clone came up a few times. The J gene is TRBJ2-1, the V gene TRBV7-2; 7 positions agree with TRBD2. Germline-derived CDR1 and CDR2 are SGHTA and FQGNSA. The V gene end was trimmed by 6 bases and the J gene end by 2 bases; junction bases not matched to a gene: 7. This CDR3 comprises 15 residues. The CDR3 coding sequence is TGTGCCAGCAGACTCACGGGGGGTACCTACAATGAGCAGTTCTTC. Translation: CASRLTGGTYNEQFF.